The source of this TCR beta chain is a study of tumor-infiltrating lymphocytes in primary liver carcinoma. Study details: Treatment of the patients' primary liver carcinoma consisted of surgical resection. Stage T1-T3 N0M0 and a size of about 4.2 to 10 cm characterized the tumors.

TCR beta cDNA was made from 450 to 500 ng total RNA with a constant-region primer. Researchers made the TCR beta libraries by running three nested multiplex PCR rounds with slightly modified ARM-PCR. Amplification in the first two PCR rounds was performed using TRBV1-TRBV30 forward primers and a C-beta reverse primer for 10 cycles each. Each CDR3 protein is one row after TCRdb ran MiXCR on the multiplex PCR reads. This sample has fewer than 400,000 distinct CDR3 sequences, with over 55% found just once. Germline V CDR1 and CDR2: MNHEY, SVGAGI. The length of the CDR3 is 16 residues. V lost 6 bases, J lost 3 bases, and 20 bases lay in between. In addition to blood RNA drawn from unsorted whole blood, germline DNA was extracted. Study-wide points: Relative to blood, tumors carried a significantly larger fraction of the repertoire in their top 250 clones (p = 0.039).

For this clonotype: The antigen remains undetermined.

The sequence was collected from a man between 35 and 55 years old with primary liver carcinoma and hepatitis B virus infection. The V and J genes are TRBV6-5 and TRBJ1-2, with no clear D. Sequenced material: peripheral blood. The DNA of the CDR3 is TGTGCCAGCAGCCCCCGCCGGGGAAGGGTTTACTATGGCTACACCTTC. Its protein product is CASSPRRGRVYYGYTF.